This TCR beta chain was recovered during a study of OX40 agonist ivuxolimab in advanced cancers. General notes on the study: The costimulatory receptor OX40 (CD134) was targeted by ivuxolimab, a fully human IgG2 agonistic monoclonal antibody. Intravenous ivuxolimab was administered to patients every 2 weeks at six dose levels: 0.01, 0.1, 0.3, 1.5, 3 and 10 mg/kg. Of the approximately 50 dose-escalation patients, hepatocellular carcinoma was present in about 20, melanoma in approximately 15, renal cell carcinoma in 9 and head and neck cancer in 9. The dose-escalation cohort was about 87% male with a mean age of around 62 years, ranging from about 20 to 85. Prior anti-PD-1, anti-PD-L1 or anti-CTLA-4 therapy was permitted, and 35% to 40% of dose-escalation patients had received checkpoint inhibitors. Partial responses occurred in three dose-escalation patients: two with cutaneous melanoma and one with hepatocellular carcinoma. The purpose of peripheral TCRbeta sequencing was to test whether ivuxolimab changed TCR sequence diversity and led to clonal T-cell expansion. The paper reports the monotherapy dose-escalation portion (N of about 51 patients) of the phase I ivuxolimab trial.

The trial excluded patients who had a history of autoimmune disease or were on systemic immunosuppression. Peripheral blood for TCR sequencing was collected from all dose cohorts at baseline, on cycle 4 day 1, and on cycle 7 day 1. The samples were drawn from a first-in-human, open-label, multicenter phase I dose-escalation trial of ivuxolimab. Adults with locally advanced or metastatic head and neck squamous cell, hepatocellular, melanoma or renal cell carcinoma were enrolled in the trial. CD4+ and CD8+ T cells were sorted separately from peripheral blood before TCR sequencing. General study outcomes and caveats: Low levels of normalized T-cell clonal expansion were also seen in some patients who did not respond. At doses from 0.1 to 3.0 mg/kg, clonal expansion was seen in both CD4+ and CD8+ blood T cells between baseline and week 6. Partial responders in the 0.1-3.0 mg/kg groups had among the lowest normalized peripheral clonal expansion, especially among CD8+ T cells. The antigen specificity of the peripheral T cells that underwent clonal expansion was not determined. After ivuxolimab, expanded clones were on average more numerous among CD8+ T cells than among CD4+ T cells.

Concerning this clone: No cognate antigen has been identified for it. Base-call qualities are not available, and no considerably larger clone is one nucleotide away.

The germline V gene (reference sequence) provides CDR1 SGHNT and CDR2 YYREEE. The junction carries 12 bases between V and J, which are trimmed by 4 bases and 2 bases respectively. There are 14 amino acids in the CDR3, from cysteine to phenylalanine inclusive. Of all the DNA, just the CDR3 is kept, 42 bases in frame from base 1. Genomic DNA was extracted from sorted cells for sequencing of the TCRbeta CDR3 region. The immunoSEQ Assay was used for sequencing of TCRbeta CDR3 regions. TCRdb retrieved this table from immuneACCESS and kept in-frame rearrangements only. Not all clones are present; in checked studies, unresolved V genes account for under half, and no reason is known for the remainder. In all, the sample holds some 74,000 clones, and 88% of those were seen once. The top ten clones comprise more than 0.85% of the sample.

The rearrangement combines TRBV5-4 with TRBJ2-5; TRBD1 is a weak D gene call, 6 bases matching. The source material was CD4+ or CD8+ T cells sorted from blood, sampled in a trial of the OX40 agonist ivuxolimab. This receptor was identified in an adult with an advanced solid tumor such as melanoma, head and neck, liver or kidney cancer. The sequence in DNA is TGTGCCAGCAGCACTTCGACAGGTCAAGAGACCCAGTACTTC. It is translated as CASSTSTGQETQYF. When the CDR3 is completed using the reference TRBV5-4 and TRBJ2-5 genes on either side, the full variable domain is ETGVTQSPTHLIKTRGQQVTLRCSSQSGHNTVSWYQQALGQGPQFIFQYYREEENGRGNFPPRFSGLQFPNYSSELNVNALELDDSALYLCASSTSTGQETQYFGPGTRLLVL.